The sequence of this T cell receptor beta chain was determined in a study of tumor-infiltrating lymphocytes in primary liver carcinoma. In its sample, this clonotype was seen once. A read error may produce the germline difference seen at one junction end. The germline CDR1 and CDR2 sequences are SQVTM and ANQGSEA. There are 17 residues in the CDR3. From roughly 470 ng total RNA, TCR beta cDNA was generated with a primer in the constant region. Slightly modified ARM-PCR with three nested multiplex PCR rounds yielded TCR beta libraries. The two initial PCR rounds, about 9 cycles each, used TRBV1-TRBV30 forward and C-beta reverse primers. TCRdb redid the calling of the multiplex PCR reads with MiXCR, one entry per CDR3 protein. The sample shows about 54,000 distinct CDR3 sequences, 60% to 75% of them seen only once. Co-extraction yielded RNA and DNA from roughly 20-30 mg of unsorted bulk tissue.

The specimen sequenced was liver tumor tissue from sampling region 2. Subset reported: tumor region T2, inferior pole. The V gene is TRBV29-1, the J gene TRBJ2-2; 7 bases are shared with TRBD1. The sequence derives from a man in his forties with primary liver carcinoma and hepatitis B virus infection. CDR3 loop: CSVLGLLGTANIGELLF. CDR3 DNA sequence: TGCAGCGTCCTTGGCCTCCTCGGGACAGCGAACATCGGGGAGTTGCTTTTT.